This T cell receptor (beta chain) was sequenced for a study of cytomegalovirus exposure and HLA in healthy donors (dated 2017 in TCRdb). In terms of the full investigation: According to a later analysis, the 120 or so validation repertoires were produced on the same platform as the roughly 600 repertoires of the first cohort. The study aimed to test whether cataloging public T cell receptors could reveal signatures of past pathogen exposure. Along with the approximately 600-subject first cohort, a separate validation cohort of around 110 different subjects was used. High-throughput TCR immunosequencing, statistical association of individual TCRs with disease status, and machine learning were combined to predict cytomegalovirus infection status.

Results the study describes overall, beyond this receptor: It was suggested by the authors that the approach could potentially be generalized to other disease states and immunological phenotypes. Across donors, most TCR sequences were observed very rarely, whereas some public TCRs were present in many individuals. The study gave a list of some 150 TCR beta chains associated with cytomegalovirus. Subsequent analysis determined that TCRs grouped into clusters in the first cohort also showed a tendency toward co-occurrence across the 120 or so validation repertoires, and about 93% of cluster scores exceeded 0. In both the original and validation cohorts, the classifier was reported to diagnose cytomegalovirus status with high specificity and sensitivity. In vitro tests confirmed that a few of the cytomegalovirus-associated TCR beta chains recognize cytomegalovirus antigens. A later analysis lacked HLA typing for the validation cohort, so it scored co-occurrence in that cohort across all 110 or so repertoires.

The method behind the library was the immunoSEQ multiplex PCR assay. The study's own analysis went as follows. A statistical classification framework was developed to diagnose cytomegalovirus status using the catalog of TCR beta chain sequences. This immuneACCESS table, as held by TCRdb, lists in-frame sequences with V and J called but not all clones. Of the missing ones, under half trace to an unresolved V gene in checked studies; the others have no known cause. That table furnishes V, J and clone size, whereas the DNA furnished D and trimming. This sample gives 190,000 or so clones in total; about four fifths of them show up just once. Of the sample, 2.5% to 3% falls within the top ten clones. This clone turned up a few times. The clone's antigen remains unknown. Within one base of it there is no much larger clone, and no base qualities were kept. From cysteine to phenylalanine, the CDR3 is 15 amino acids long. Just CDR3 DNA is preserved here, 45 bases in frame from base 1. The germline V gene sets CDR1 to SNHLY and CDR2 to FYNNEI. V is shortened by 6 bases, J by 2 bases, and the region joining them spans 16 bases.

Separate from the roughly 650-subject first cohort, the validation cohort of roughly 130 subjects was the group to which the donors belonged. The sequencing input was PBMCs. This clonotype was obtained from a woman aged 18 to 35 in good health and CMV-seropositive. The sequence is built from TRBV2 and TRBJ2-5; a tentative D match to TRBD2 spans 6 bases. The sequenced DNA is TGTGCCAGCAGCGATAACCGGGACTTTCAAGAGACCCAGTACTTC. This translates into CASSDNRDFQETQYF.